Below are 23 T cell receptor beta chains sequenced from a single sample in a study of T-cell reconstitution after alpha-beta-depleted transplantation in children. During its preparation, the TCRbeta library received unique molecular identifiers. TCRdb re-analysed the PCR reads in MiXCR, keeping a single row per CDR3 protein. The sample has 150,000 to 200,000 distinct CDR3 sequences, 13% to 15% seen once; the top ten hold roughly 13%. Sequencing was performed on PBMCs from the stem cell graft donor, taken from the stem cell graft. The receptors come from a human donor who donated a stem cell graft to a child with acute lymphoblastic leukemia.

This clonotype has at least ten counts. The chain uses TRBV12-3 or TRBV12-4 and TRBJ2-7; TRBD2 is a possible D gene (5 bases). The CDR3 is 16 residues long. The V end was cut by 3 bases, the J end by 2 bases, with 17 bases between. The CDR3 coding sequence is TGTGCCAGCAGTTTTGGGTTCCGCGACGGGACCTACGAGCAGTACTTC. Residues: CASSFGFRDGTYEQYF.

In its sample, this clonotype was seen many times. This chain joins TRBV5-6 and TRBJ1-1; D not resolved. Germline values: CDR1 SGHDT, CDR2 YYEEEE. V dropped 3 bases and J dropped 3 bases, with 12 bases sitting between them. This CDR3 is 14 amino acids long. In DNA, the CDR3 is TGTGCCAGCAGCTCTACCGGGGTTTACACTGAAGCTTTCTTT. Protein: CASSSTGVYTEAFF.

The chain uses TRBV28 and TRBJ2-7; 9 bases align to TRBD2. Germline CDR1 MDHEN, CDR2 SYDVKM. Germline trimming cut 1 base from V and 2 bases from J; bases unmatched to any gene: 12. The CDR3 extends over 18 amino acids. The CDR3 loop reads CASSLFYSGSRVAYEQYF. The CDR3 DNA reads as TGTGCCAGCAGTTTATTTTATAGCGGGAGCCGTGTAGCCTACGAGCAGTACTTC.

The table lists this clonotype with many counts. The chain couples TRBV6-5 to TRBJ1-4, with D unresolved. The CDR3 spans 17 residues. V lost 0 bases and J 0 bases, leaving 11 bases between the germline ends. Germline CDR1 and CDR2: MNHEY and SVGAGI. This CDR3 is CASSYSGGFATNEKLFF. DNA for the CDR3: TGTGCCAGCAGTTACTCGGGTGGATTTGCAACTAATGAAAAACTGTTTTTT.

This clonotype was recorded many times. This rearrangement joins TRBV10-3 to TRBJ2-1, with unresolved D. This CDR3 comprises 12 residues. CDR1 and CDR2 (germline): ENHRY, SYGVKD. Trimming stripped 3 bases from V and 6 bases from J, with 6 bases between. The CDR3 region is CAISDGGNEQFF. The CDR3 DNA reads TGTGCCATCAGTGACGGCGGCAATGAGCAGTTCTTC.

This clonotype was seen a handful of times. DNA for the CDR3: TGCAGTGCTAGATCCGCCAACCCGACTAGCGGGAGTCGGACCGGGGAGCTGTTTTTT. The encoded protein is CSARSANPTSGSRTGELFF. The V call is TRBV20-1, the J call TRBJ2-2; 12 bases align to TRBD2. Germline trimming cut 2 bases from V and 5 bases from J; bases unmatched to any gene: 15. CDR1 and CDR2 from the germline V gene are DFQATT and SNEGSKA (reference sequence). The CDR3 is 19 amino acids.

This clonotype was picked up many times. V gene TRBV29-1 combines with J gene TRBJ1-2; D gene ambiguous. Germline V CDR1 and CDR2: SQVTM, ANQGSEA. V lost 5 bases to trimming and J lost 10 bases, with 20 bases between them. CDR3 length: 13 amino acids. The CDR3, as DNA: TGCAGCGTTTATTTGATCCCCGATAATGCCTACACCTTC. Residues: CSVYLIPDNAYTF.

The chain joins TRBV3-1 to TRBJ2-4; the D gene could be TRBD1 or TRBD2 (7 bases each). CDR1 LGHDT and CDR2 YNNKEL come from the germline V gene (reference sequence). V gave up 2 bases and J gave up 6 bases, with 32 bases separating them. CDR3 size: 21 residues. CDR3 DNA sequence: TGTGCCAGCAGCCAAAAAGAATACAGGGGAGGGTTAACCTCCCCAAGAAACATTCAGTACTTC. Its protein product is CASSQKEYRGGLTSPRNIQYF.

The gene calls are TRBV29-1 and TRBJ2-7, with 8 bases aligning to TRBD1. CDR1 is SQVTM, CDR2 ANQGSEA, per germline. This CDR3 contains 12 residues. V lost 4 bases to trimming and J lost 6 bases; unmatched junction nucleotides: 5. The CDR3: CSVGDRGAEQYF. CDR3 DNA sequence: TGCAGCGTTGGTGACAGGGGAGCCGAGCAGTACTTC.

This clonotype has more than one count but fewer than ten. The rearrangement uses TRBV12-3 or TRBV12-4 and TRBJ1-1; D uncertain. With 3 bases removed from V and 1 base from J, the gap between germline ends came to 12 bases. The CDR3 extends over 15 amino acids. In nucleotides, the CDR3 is TGTGCCAGCAGTTTGTTGGGCAGGTCGAACACTGAAGCTTTCTTT. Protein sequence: CASSLLGRSNTEAFF.

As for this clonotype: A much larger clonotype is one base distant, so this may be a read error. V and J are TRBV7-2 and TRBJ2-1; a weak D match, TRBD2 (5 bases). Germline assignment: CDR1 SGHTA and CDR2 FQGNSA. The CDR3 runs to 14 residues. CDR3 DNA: TGTGCCAGCAGCTTAAATTTCTGGAAGGAGGAGCAGATCTTC. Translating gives CASSLNFWKEEQIF.

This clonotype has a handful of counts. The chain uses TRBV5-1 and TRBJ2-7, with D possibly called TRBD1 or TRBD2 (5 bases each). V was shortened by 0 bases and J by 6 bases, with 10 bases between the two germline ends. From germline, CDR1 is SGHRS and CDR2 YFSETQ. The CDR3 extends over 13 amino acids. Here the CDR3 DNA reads TGCGCCAGCAGCTTGGCCGAAGGGACCGAGCAGTACTTC. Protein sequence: CASSLAEGTEQYF.

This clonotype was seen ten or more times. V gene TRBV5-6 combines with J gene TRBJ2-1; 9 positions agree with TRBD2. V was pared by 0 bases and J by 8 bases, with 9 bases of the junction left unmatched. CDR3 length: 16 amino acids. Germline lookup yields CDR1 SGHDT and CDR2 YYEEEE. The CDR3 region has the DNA TGTGCCAGCAGCTTGGTAATAGCGGGAGAAGAGGATGAGCAGTTCTTC. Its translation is CASSLVIAGEEDEQFF.

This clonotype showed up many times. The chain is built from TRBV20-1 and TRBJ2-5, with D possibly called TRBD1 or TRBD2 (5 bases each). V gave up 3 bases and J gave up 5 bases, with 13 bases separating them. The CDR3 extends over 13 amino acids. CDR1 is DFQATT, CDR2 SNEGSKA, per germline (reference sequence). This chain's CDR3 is CSASQGPRETQYF. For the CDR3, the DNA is TGCAGTGCTAGCCAGGGACCTCGGGAGACCCAGTACTTC.

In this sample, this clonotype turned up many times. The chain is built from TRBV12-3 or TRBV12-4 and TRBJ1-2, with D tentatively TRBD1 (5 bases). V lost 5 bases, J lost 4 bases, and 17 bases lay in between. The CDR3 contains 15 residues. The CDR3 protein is CASSPRTNSGYGYTF. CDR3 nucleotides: TGTGCCAGCAGTCCCCGGACAAACTCGGGCTATGGCTACACCTTC.

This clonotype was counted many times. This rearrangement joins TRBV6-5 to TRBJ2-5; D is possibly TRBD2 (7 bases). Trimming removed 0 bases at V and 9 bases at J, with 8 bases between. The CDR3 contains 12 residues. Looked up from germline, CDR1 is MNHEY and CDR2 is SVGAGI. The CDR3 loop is CASSYSGGAQYF. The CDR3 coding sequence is TGTGCCAGCAGTTACTCAGGGGGGGCCCAGTACTTC.

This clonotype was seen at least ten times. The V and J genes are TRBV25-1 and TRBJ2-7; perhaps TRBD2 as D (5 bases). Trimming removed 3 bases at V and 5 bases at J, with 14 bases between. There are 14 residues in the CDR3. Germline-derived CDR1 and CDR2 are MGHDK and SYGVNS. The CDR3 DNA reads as TGTGCCAGCAGTGATCGACAAGGGAGCCACGAGCAGTACTTC. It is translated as CASSDRQGSHEQYF.

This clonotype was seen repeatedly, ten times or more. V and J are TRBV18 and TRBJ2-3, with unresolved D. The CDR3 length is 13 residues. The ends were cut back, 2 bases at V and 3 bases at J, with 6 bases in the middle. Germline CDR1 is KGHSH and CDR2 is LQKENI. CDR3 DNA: TGTGCCAGCTCACCAGCAATAACAGATACGCAGTATTTT. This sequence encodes CASSPAITDTQYF.

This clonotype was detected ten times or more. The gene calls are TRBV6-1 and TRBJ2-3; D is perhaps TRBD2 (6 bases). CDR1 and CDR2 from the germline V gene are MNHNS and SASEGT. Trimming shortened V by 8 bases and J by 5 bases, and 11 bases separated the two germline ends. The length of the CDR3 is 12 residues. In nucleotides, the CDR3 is TGTGCCAGCGTCGGGAGAGGAGATACGCAGTATTTT. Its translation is CASVGRGDTQYF.

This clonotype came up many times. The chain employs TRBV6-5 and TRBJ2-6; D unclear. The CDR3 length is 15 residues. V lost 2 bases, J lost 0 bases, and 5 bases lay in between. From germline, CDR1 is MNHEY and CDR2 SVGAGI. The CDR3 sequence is CASSYRGSGANVLTF. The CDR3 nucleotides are TGTGCCAGCAGTTACCGCGGCTCTGGGGCCAACGTCCTGACTTTC.

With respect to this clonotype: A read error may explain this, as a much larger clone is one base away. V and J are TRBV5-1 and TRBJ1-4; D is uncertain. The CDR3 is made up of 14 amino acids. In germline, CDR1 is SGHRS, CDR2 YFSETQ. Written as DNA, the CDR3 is TGCGCCACCAGCCTGGGAACCTGGGATGAAAAACTGTTTTTT. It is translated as CATSLGTWDEKLFF.

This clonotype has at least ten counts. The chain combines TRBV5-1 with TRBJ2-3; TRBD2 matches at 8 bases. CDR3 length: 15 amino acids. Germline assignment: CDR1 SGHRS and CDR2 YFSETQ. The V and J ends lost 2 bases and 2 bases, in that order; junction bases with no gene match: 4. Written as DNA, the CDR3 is TGCGCCAGCAGCTTCCGCGGGAGGTTCACAGATACGCAGTATTTT. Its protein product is CASSFRGRFTDTQYF.

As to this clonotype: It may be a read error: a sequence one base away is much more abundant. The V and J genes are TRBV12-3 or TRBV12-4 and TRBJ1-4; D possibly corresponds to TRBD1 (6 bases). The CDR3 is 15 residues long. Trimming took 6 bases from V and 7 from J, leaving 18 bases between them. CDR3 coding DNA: TGTGCCAGCAGCCCACAGGGTGGGATGGGTGAAAAACTGTTTTTT. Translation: CASSPQGGMGEKLFF.